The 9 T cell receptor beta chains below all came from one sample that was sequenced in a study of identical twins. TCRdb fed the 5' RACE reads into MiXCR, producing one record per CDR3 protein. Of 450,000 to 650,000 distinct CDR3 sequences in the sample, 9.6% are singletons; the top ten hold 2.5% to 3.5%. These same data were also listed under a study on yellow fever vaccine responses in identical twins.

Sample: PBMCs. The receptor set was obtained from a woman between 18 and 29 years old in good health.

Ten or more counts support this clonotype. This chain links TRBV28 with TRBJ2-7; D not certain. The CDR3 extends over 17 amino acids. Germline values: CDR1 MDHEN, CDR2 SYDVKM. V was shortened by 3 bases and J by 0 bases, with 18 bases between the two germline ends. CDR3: CASSFLLRQAGSYEQYF. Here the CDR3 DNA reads TGTGCCAGCAGTTTCCTCCTGCGTCAAGCCGGCTCCTACGAGCAGTACTTC.

CDR3 DNA sequence: TGCGCCAGCAGCTTTTCCGGGACAGGGCTCGATGAGCAGTTCTTC. This gives the protein CASSFSGTGLDEQFF. The chain combines TRBV5-1 with TRBJ2-1, with TRBD1 matching 9 bases. This CDR3 contains 15 residues. Germline CDR1 SGHRS, CDR2 YFSETQ. Trimming cost V 2 bases and J 8 bases; bases outside gene matches: 8.

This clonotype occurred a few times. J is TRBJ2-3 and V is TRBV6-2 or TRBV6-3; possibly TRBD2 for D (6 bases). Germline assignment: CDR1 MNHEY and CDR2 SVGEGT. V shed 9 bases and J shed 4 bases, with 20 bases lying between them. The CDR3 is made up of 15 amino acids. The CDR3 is CASLGGRLNSDTQYF. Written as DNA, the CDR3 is TGTGCCAGTCTCGGTGGGAGGTTGAACTCAGATACGCAGTATTTT.

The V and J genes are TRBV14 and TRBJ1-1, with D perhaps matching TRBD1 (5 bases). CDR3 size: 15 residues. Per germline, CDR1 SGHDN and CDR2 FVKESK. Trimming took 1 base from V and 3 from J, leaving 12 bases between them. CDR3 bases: TGTGCCAGCAGCCAAGTCTCCGGGGGAGACACTGAAGCTTTCTTT. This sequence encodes CASSQVSGGDTEAFF.

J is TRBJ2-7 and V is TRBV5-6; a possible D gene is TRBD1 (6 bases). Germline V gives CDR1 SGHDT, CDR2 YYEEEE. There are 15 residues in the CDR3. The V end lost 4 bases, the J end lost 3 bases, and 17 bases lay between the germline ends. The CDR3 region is CASSPTGNFGYEQYF. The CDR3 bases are TGTGCCAGCAGCCCTACAGGGAACTTTGGCTACGAGCAGTACTTC.

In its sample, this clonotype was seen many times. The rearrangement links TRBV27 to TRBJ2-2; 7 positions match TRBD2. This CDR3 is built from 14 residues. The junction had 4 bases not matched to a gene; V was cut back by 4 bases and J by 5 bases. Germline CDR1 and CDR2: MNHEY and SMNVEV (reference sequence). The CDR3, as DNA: TGTGCCAGCAGTTCTAGCGGCATAACCGGGGAGCTGTTTTTT. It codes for CASSSSGITGELFF.

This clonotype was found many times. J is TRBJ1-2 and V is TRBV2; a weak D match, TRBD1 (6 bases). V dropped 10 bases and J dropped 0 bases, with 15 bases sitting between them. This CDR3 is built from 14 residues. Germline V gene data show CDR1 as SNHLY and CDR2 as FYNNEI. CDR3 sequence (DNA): TGTGCCATCGGTGGACAGTTAGCTAACTATGGCTACACCTTC. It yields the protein CAIGGQLANYGYTF. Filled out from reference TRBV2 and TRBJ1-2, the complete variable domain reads EPEVTQTPSHQVTQMGQEVILRCVPISNHLYFYWYRQILGQKVEFLVSFYNNEISEKSEIFDDQFSVERPDGSNFTLKIRSTKLEDSAMYFCAIGGQLANYGYTFGSGTRLTVV.

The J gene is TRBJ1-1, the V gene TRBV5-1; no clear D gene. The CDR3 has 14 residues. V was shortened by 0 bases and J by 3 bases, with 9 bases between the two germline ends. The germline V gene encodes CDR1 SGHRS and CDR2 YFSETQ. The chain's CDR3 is CASSLEYGYTEAFF. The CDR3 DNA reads TGCGCCAGCAGCTTGGAATACGGGTACACTGAAGCTTTCTTT.

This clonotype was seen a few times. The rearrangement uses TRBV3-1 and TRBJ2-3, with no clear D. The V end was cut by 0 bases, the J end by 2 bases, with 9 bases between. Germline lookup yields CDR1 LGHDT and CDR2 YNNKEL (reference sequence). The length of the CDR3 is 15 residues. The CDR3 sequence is CASSQDRAITDTQYF. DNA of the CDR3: TGTGCCAGCAGCCAAGATCGGGCCATCACAGATACGCAGTATTTT.